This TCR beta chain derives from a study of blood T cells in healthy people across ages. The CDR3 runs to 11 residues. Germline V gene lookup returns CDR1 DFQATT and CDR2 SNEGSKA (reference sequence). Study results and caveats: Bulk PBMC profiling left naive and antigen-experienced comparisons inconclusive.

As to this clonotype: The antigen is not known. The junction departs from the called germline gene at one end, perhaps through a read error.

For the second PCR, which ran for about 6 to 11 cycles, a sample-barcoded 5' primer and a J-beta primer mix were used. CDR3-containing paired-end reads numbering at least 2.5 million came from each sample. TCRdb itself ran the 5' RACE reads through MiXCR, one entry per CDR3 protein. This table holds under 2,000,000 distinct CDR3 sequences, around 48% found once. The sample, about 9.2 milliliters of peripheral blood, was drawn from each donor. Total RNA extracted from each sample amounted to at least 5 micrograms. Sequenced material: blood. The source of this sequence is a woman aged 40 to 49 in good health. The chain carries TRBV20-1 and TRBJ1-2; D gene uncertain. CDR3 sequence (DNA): TGCAGTGCTAGAGGGTTCTCTGGCCACACCTTC. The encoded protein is CSARGFSGHTF.